Listed below are T cell receptor beta chains from one sample, sequenced in a study of T cells in Graves' hyperthyroidism and ophthalmopathy. One entry per CDR3 protein, called by TCRdb with MiXCR from the multiplex PCR reads. This sample has a few hundred thousand distinct CDR3 sequences, with around 45% found just once. Sequenced input: peripheral blood or thyroid tissue (not recorded which). The receptors originated from an adult woman with Graves' disease, either hyperthyroidism or ophthalmopathy (not recorded which). CDR3s include the opening cysteine and the closing phenylalanine or tryptophan. A D gene is named only where the DNA matches it firmly. Clone size is stated in some rows and not others, as once, few, many or a class when expanded.

j_gene	v_gene	d_gene	abundance	len	CDR3aa	CDR3nt
TRBJ1-2	TRBV7-9	TRBD1	many	17	CASSSMADRRTNYGYTF	TGTGCCAGCAGCTCCATGGCGGACAGGCGAACTAACTATGGCTACACCTTC
TRBJ1-5	TRBV29-1	.	many	13	CSVSQGFNQPQHF	TGCAGCGTCTCACAGGGTTTCAATCAGCCCCAGCATTTT
TRBJ2-7	TRBV11-1	.	.	15	CASSLPPGNTYEQYF	TGTGCCAGCAGTTTGCCTCCAGGGAACACCTACGAGCAGTACTTC
TRBJ1-2	TRBV5-8	TRBD1	.	14	CASSSRTGSYGYTF	TGTGCCAGCAGTTCGCGGACAGGGAGCTATGGCTACACCTTC
TRBJ2-7	TRBV7-9	.	many	15	CASSSPYSGYYEQYF	TGTGCCAGCAGCTCGCCTTATAGCGGTTACTACGAGCAGTACTTC
TRBJ1-6	TRBV5-1	TRBD1	.	17	CASSLAVLDRANSPLHF	TGCGCCAGCAGCTTGGCCGTATTGGACAGGGCTAATTCACCCCTCCACTTT
TRBJ2-7	TRBV4-2	TRBD1	many	16	CASSQDRGTGDYEQYF	TGTGCCAGCAGCCAAGACAGGGGGACAGGGGACTACGAGCAGTACTTC
TRBJ1-2	TRBV5-1	.	many	13	CASSSGQGGGYTF	TGCGCCAGCAGTTCGGGGCAGGGCGGCGGCTACACCTTC
TRBJ2-5	TRBV20-1	.	.	14	CSARDRGGPETQYF	TGCAGTGCTAGAGATCGTGGGGGGCCGGAGACCCAGTACTTC
TRBJ1-6	TRBV27	.	many	13	CASRFGGNSPLHF	TGTGCCAGCAGATTTGGGGGTAATTCACCCCTCCACTTT
TRBJ1-5	TRBV10-3	TRBD1	few	14	CAIAGQGSNQPQHF	TGTGCCATCGCCGGACAGGGCAGCAATCAGCCCCAGCATTTT
TRBJ1-3	TRBV5-1	.	many	13	CASKTGPGNTIYF	TGCGCCAGCAAAACAGGGCCTGGAAACACCATATATTTT
TRBJ2-7	TRBV5-5	TRBD1	.	17	CASRLRSGTGGRYEQYF	TGTGCCAGCAGGCTGCGGTCGGGGACAGGGGGGAGATACGAGCAGTACTTC
TRBJ1-2	TRBV7-9	.	many	14	CASSLARVNYGYTF	TGTGCCAGCAGCTTAGCTCGGGTTAACTATGGCTACACCTTC
TRBJ1-3	TRBV3-1	.	many	14	CASSQDLNTGTIYF	TGTGCCAGCAGCCAAGACCTTAACACGGGCACCATATATTTT
TRBJ1-1	TRBV18	.	few	14	CASSPLRGGTEAFF	TGTGCCAGCTCACCACTTAGGGGGGGCACTGAAGCTTTCTTT
TRBJ2-5	TRBV7-9	TRBD2	.	18	CASSSYSSLAGARETQYF	TGTGCCAGCAGTTCCTACTCTTCACTAGCGGGAGCTCGAGAGACCCAGTACTTC
TRBJ2-5	TRBV11-2	.	.	13	CASSTDGQETQYF	TGTGCCAGCTCGACAGATGGACAAGAGACCCAGTACTTC
TRBJ1-1	TRBV5-8	.	many	13	CASSFRVGTEAFF	TGTGCCAGCAGCTTTCGGGTGGGCACTGAAGCTTTCTTT
TRBJ2-7	TRBV7-2	TRBD1	.	15	CASSSQGWVNYEQYF	TGTGCCAGCAGCTCACAGGGGTGGGTGAACTACGAGCAGTACTTC
TRBJ2-7	TRBV2	TRBD1	.	16	CASRIDRVDRSYEQYF	TGTGCCAGCAGGATCGACAGGGTGGACCGCTCCTACGAGCAGTACTTC
TRBJ1-1	TRBV9	.	few	15	CASSVGGGENTEAFF	TGTGCCAGCAGCGTAGGGGGGGGGGAGAACACTGAAGCTTTCTTT
TRBJ2-3	TRBV7-3	.	few	14	CASSLGQRTDTQYF	TGTGCCAGCAGCTTAGGACAACGCACAGATACGCAGTATTTT
TRBJ2-7	TRBV18	TRBD1	.	14	CASSPTGIGSEQYF	TGTGCCAGCTCACCGACAGGGATTGGCTCCGAGCAGTACTTC
TRBJ1-1	TRBV7-2	.	.	18	CASSLGGTLRWADPEAFF	TGTGCCAGCAGCTTAGGGGGGACGTTACGTTGGGCCGATCCTGAAGCTTTCTTT
TRBJ1-5	TRBV6-1	.	many	16	CASSDLGFWGNQPQHF	TGTGCCAGCAGTGATTTGGGTTTTTGGGGGAATCAGCCCCAGCATTTT
TRBJ2-1	TRBV7-9	.	few	13	CASSLEATGEQFF	TGTGCCAGCAGCTTAGAAGCAACGGGTGAGCAGTTCTTC
TRBJ2-7	TRBV9	TRBD2	.	15	CASSQAASGSYEQYF	TGTGCCAGCAGCCAGGCAGCTAGCGGCTCCTACGAGCAGTACTTC
TRBJ1-2	TRBV27	.	.	17	CASSLSSSPENSYGYTF	TGTGCCAGCAGTTTATCGTCGTCCCCGGAAAATTCCTATGGCTACACCTTC
TRBJ2-6	TRBV19	TRBD1	few	16	CASRWTGEYGANVLTF	TGTGCCAGCCGTTGGACAGGGGAATATGGGGCCAACGTCCTGACTTTC
TRBJ1-6	TRBV7-2	.	.	15	CAIQPPGASDSPLHF	TGTGCCATCCAACCGCCGGGAGCGAGTGATTCACCCCTCCACTTT
TRBJ1-1	TRBV7-9	.	many	18	CASSLAGHTGHSFTEAFF	TGTGCCAGCAGCTTGGCGGGGCATACAGGTCATTCTTTCACTGAAGCTTTCTTT
TRBJ2-7	TRBV7-9	TRBD1	.	12	CASSQNGQGEYF	TGTGCCAGCAGCCAAAACGGGCAGGGGGAGTACTTC
TRBJ1-6	TRBV28	.	few	16	CASRRSNLLYNSPLHF	TGTGCCAGCAGGAGGTCGAACCTGCTCTATAATTCACCCCTCCACTTT
TRBJ2-7	TRBV20-1	TRBD2	.	16	CSASGSSGTANYEQYF	TGCAGTGCTAGTGGGTCTAGCGGGACGGCTAACTACGAGCAGTACTTC
TRBJ1-4	TRBV28	.	few	13	CACGARTKEKLFF	TGTGCCTGCGGGGCCAGAACAAAGGAAAAACTGTTTTTT
TRBJ1-1	TRBV7-3	.	.	14	CASSSLGEGVEAFF	TGTGCCAGCAGCTCGCTCGGGGAGGGTGTTGAAGCTTTCTTT
TRBJ1-6	TRBV25-1	.	.	14	CASSDNWNNSPLHF	TGTGCCAGCAGTGATAATTGGAATAATTCACCCCTCCACTTT
TRBJ1-2	TRBV6-1	.	.	13	CASLLTADYGYTF	TGTGCCAGCTTATTGACTGCGGACTATGGCTACACCTTC
TRBJ2-2	TRBV5-4	.	.	14	CASSLAESGGELFF	TGTGCCAGCAGCTTGGCCGAGTCCGGCGGGGAGCTGTTTTTT
TRBJ1-2	TRBV7-9	TRBD1	.	13	CASSLSDRGGYTF	TGTGCCAGCAGCCTCTCTGACAGGGGTGGCTACACCTTC
TRBJ2-7	TRBV20-1	.	many	15	CSARDRAGPVLEQYF	TGCAGTGCTAGAGATCGGGCAGGGCCGGTTTTAGAGCAGTACTTC